The sequence of this TCR beta chain was determined in a study of blood T cell repertoires in COVID-19. Across the whole study: From the United States, Italy and Spain came samples of acute and convalescent COVID-19.

Original processing methods: Reference gene primers were amplified, and this amplification served to estimate nucleated cell counts. The data were produced by immunoSEQ multiplex PCR, yet TCRdb's version contains in-frame clones alone and is incomplete. Clone size and the V and J calls come from that table; the DNA yielded D and trimming. The sample carries some 250,000 clones, around 83% recorded once. The sample holds a few counts of this clone. The sequencing sample was made of peripheral blood. The source of this sequence is a woman aged 18-35 years with acute or convalescent COVID-19.

Here the CDR3 DNA reads TGTGCCAGCAGTTTTACAGGGGGGAATCAGCCCCAGCATTTT. This translates into CASSFTGGNQPQHF. This chain links TRBV28 with TRBJ1-5, with 8 bases identical to TRBD1. CDR1 is MDHEN, CDR2 SYDVKM, per germline. Trimming at V came to 3 bases and at J to 4 bases, leaving 2 bases not matched to a gene. This CDR3 is 14 amino acids long.